This T cell receptor (beta chain) was observed in a study of Ad26.COV2.S vaccination and SARS-CoV-2 variants. Points from the study as a whole: Total responses of T cells may have been underestimated by the analyses of TCR breadth and depth. Non-spike TCR breadth did not differ much between vaccine and placebo recipients. CD8+ and CD4+ T cells specific for spike reportedly responded with substantial breadth after vaccination.

Germline values: CDR1 MGHRA, CDR2 YSYEKL. This CDR3 spans 15 amino acids. Trimming cost V 3 bases and J 7 bases, with 16 bases left between them. The treatment: around 19 received Ad26.COV2.S at low or high dose, single or two shots; about 5 received placebo; per-sample allocation not given. Collection of samples fell on day 63 after the first vaccine or placebo injection. Regarding this clone: What it recognizes is unknown.

The data were produced by immunoSEQ multiplex PCR, yet TCRdb's version contains in-frame clones alone and is incomplete. In the table there are 380,000 or so clones, around 89% of which are singletons. V gene TRBV4-1 combines with J gene TRBJ2-1; D is possibly TRBD2 (5 bases). The sequence derives from a person between 18 and 60 years old who received the Ad26.COV2.S COVID-19 vaccine or a placebo. The input for sequencing was peripheral blood, taken in a trial of Ad26.COV2.S vaccine versus placebo. CDR3 sequence (DNA): TGCGCCAGCAGCCAGGGTGAGAGGGCCCGGAATGAGCAGTTCTTC. Its protein product is CASSQGERARNEQFF.